These 30 T cell receptor beta chains share one sample of origin, sequenced in a study of shared clonotypes between healthy human individuals. Here immunoSEQ multiplex PCR was the method, and the copy in TCRdb shows in-frame clones only, minus some. Here the sample spans 660,000 or so clones, 96% being singletons. Terminally differentiated effector memory CD45RA+ cells were left out of the naive CD8 fraction, which was CD45RO-negative and positively selected for CCR7. Sequencing was carried out using naive CD8+ T cells sorted from blood. All receptors come from a woman aged 25 to 39 in good health.

The chain joins TRBV27 to TRBJ1-5; TRBD1 might be the D (5 bases). With 6 bases removed from V and 12 bases from J, the gap between germline ends came to 24 bases. The CDR3 is 15 residues long. CDR1 and CDR2 from the germline V gene are MNHEY and SMNVEV (reference sequence). DNA of the CDR3: TGTGCCAGCAGAGCCAGGATGGGGGTAGGGGTCCACCAGCATTTT. Its protein is CASRARMGVGVHQHF.

The CDR3 coding sequence is TGTGCCAGCAGCCTACAGGGGGGATGGTATGGCTACACCTTC. As protein: CASSLQGGWYGYTF. The gene calls are TRBV28 and TRBJ1-2; 8 nucleotides line up with TRBD1. The CDR3 spans 14 residues. Unmatched junction bases numbered 8, after V lost 6 bases and J lost 5 bases. The germline V gene encodes CDR1 MDHEN and CDR2 SYDVKM.

The chain links TRBV19 to TRBJ2-3, with D tentatively TRBD1 (6 bases). The germline CDR1 and CDR2 sequences are LNHDA and SQIVND (reference sequence). V shed 5 bases and J shed 4 bases, with 19 bases lying between them. This CDR3 has 16 residues. The CDR3 nucleotides read TGTGCCAGTAGTCCCGACAGGATGTTTTTTGCAGATACGCAGTATTTT. Translated: CASSPDRMFFADTQYF.

This chain uses TRBV2 with TRBJ2-7; D remains ambiguous. Between the trimmed V and J ends, which lost 7 bases and 2 bases, there was a span of 9 bases. Germline V lookup: CDR1 SNHLY, CDR2 FYNNEI. The CDR3 totals 12 residues. CDR3 region: CASKGLAYEQYF. The CDR3 DNA sequence: TGTGCCAGCAAGGGTTTAGCCTACGAGCAGTACTTC.

The gene calls are TRBV6-5 and TRBJ2-4; the match to TRBD2 covers 7 bases. The J segment lost 1 base and the V segment lost 2 bases, leaving 2 bases of the junction unmatched. The CDR3 loop spans 15 amino acids. Per germline, CDR1 MNHEY and CDR2 SVGAGI. CDR3 sequence: CASSYDGGAKNIQYF. The DNA for the CDR3 is TGTGCCAGCAGTTACGACGGGGGGGCCAAAAACATTCAGTACTTC.

This chain joins TRBV11-2 and TRBJ2-5, with 9 nucleotides matching TRBD2. This CDR3 has 16 amino acids. Germline V CDR1 and CDR2: SGHAT, FQNNGV. V trimming: 5 bases; J trimming: 1 base; junction bases outside the gene matches: 8. The CDR3 sequence is CASSTLVAGVQETQYF. In nucleotides, the CDR3 is TGTGCCAGCAGCACACTGGTAGCGGGGGTCCAAGAGACCCAGTACTTC.

Here the CDR3 reads CASSEWTGGLYEQYF. The CDR3, as DNA: TGTGCCAGCAGTGAGTGGACAGGGGGGCTCTACGAGCAGTACTTC. J is TRBJ2-7 and V is TRBV6-1; TRBD1 agrees at 10 bases. Germline-derived CDR1 and CDR2 are MNHNS and SASEGT. After removal of 3 bases from V and 3 bases from J, the junction contained 5 bases not matched to a gene. CDR3 length equals 15 residues.

The sample holds one count of this clone. In DNA, the CDR3 is TGCGCCAGCAGCCAGCGGGAGGACTCCTACGAGCAGTACTTC. Protein product: CASSQREDSYEQYF. The chain combines TRBV4-1 with TRBJ2-7, with 8 bases fitting TRBD2. Germline CDR1 is MGHRA and CDR2 is YSYEKL. J lost 0 bases, V lost 3 bases, and 1 base had no gene match. The CDR3 length is 14 residues.

The gene calls are TRBV9 and TRBJ2-7; 14 nucleotides align to TRBD2. Germline V CDR1 and CDR2: SGDLS, YYNGEE. The CDR3 length is 15 residues. The ends lost 3 bases at V and 5 bases at J; junction bases unmatched: 4. The CDR3 bases are TGTGCCAGCAGCGAGGGGACTAGCGGGGGCCACGAGCAGTACTTC. Its translation is CASSEGTSGGHEQYF.

The chain is built from TRBV19 and TRBJ1-1, with D uncertain. The germline V and J ends were trimmed by 5 bases and 4 bases, with 11 bases remaining between them. Germline CDR1 and CDR2: LNHDA and SQIVND (reference sequence). CDR3 length equals 13 residues. CDR3 amino acids: CASSDGLSTEAFF. CDR3 nucleotide sequence: TGTGCCAGTAGTGACGGACTGTCCACTGAAGCTTTCTTT.

The V call is TRBV2, the J call TRBJ1-5, with 9 bases fitting TRBD1. J lost 6 bases, V lost 1 base, and 4 bases had no gene match. CDR3 size: 15 residues. Germline V gene lookup returns CDR1 SNHLY and CDR2 FYNNEI. CDR3 nucleotides: TGTGCCAGCAGTGAAGGACAGGGGGAAGTTCAGCCCCAGCATTTT. It codes for CASSEGQGEVQPQHF. Full variable domain (missing parts from reference TRBV2 and TRBJ1-5): EPEVTQTPSHQVTQMGQEVILRCVPISNHLYFYWYRQILGQKVEFLVSFYNNEISEKSEIFDDQFSVERPDGSNFTLKIRSTKLEDSAMYFCASSEGQGEVQPQHFGDGTRLSIL.

This sequence joins TRBV6-1 and TRBJ2-3; 9 bases align to TRBD2. With 2 bases clipped from V and 4 bases from J, the junction kept 4 bases outside the gene matches. CDR1 is MNHNS, CDR2 SASEGT, per germline. The CDR3 is 15 amino acids. CDR3 in DNA: TGTGCCAGCAGTGAACCAGCGGGAGGACCAGATACGCAGTATTTT. This gives the protein CASSEPAGGPDTQYF.

The chain employs TRBV6-5 and TRBJ2-2, with D hard to call. V was trimmed by 2 bases and J by 4 bases, leaving 8 bases between them. Germline V gene data show CDR1 as MNHEY and CDR2 as SVGAGI. The CDR3 consists of 14 residues. In DNA form, the CDR3 reads TGTGCCAGCAGTTACGCCAGCCTCACCGGGGAGCTGTTTTTT. Its protein is CASSYASLTGELFF.

The J gene is TRBJ1-2, the V gene TRBV19; weak D call: TRBD1 (5 bases). Trimming took 6 bases from V and 3 from J, leaving 14 bases between them. This CDR3 contains 14 residues. CDR1 is LNHDA and CDR2 is SQIVND in the germline V gene (reference sequence). CDR3 residues: CASSPTDSDYGYTF. CDR3 in DNA: TGTGCCAGTAGCCCCACCGACAGCGACTATGGCTACACCTTC.

The chain combines TRBV29-1 with TRBJ2-3; D is unclear. V lost 0 bases and J lost 1, with 14 bases in between. Per germline, CDR1 SQVTM and CDR2 ANQGSEA. This CDR3 comprises 16 residues. The DNA of the CDR3 is TGCAGCGTTGAAGATCGGTTAGCCTTGGGCACAGATACGCAGTATTTT. Amino acid sequence: CSVEDRLALGTDTQYF.

The J gene is TRBJ1-1, the V gene TRBV4-1; D gene ambiguous. CDR1 is MGHRA, CDR2 YSYEKL, per germline. Between the trimmed V and J ends, which lost 4 bases and 4 bases, there was a span of 10 bases. The CDR3 has 13 residues. The CDR3 region is CASSPGWGTEAFF. The CDR3 DNA is TGCGCCAGCAGCCCGGGTTGGGGCACTGAAGCTTTCTTT.

DNA for the CDR3: TGTGCCAGCAGCTCAAATCCTCGTGGGGTGTGGAACACTGAAGCTTTCTTT. Translation: CASSSNPRGVWNTEAFF. The chain is built from TRBV7-8 and TRBJ1-1; D is uncertain. This CDR3 spans 17 amino acids. Per the germline V gene, CDR1 is SGHVS and CDR2 is FQNEAQ. Trimming cost V 4 bases and J 1 base, with 19 bases left between them. The complete variable domain, with remaining parts taken from reference TRBV7-8 and TRBJ1-1, reads GAGVSQSPRYKVAKRGQDVALRCDPISGHVSLFWYQQALGQGPEFLTYFQNEAQLDKSGLPSDRFFAERPEGSVSTLKIQRTQQEDSAVYLCASSSNPRGVWNTEAFFGQGTRLTVV.

The chain couples TRBV19 to TRBJ2-7; 9 nucleotides agree with TRBD2. Unmatched junction bases numbered 12, after V lost 5 bases and J lost 7 bases. Germline V gene lookup returns CDR1 LNHDA and CDR2 SQIVND (reference sequence). The CDR3 runs 15 residues. CDR3 DNA sequence: TGTGCCAGTAGTCCACATATAGCGGGAGTGGGGGAGCAGTACTTC. It specifies CASSPHIAGVGEQYF. Full variable domain (outside the CDR3, taken from reference TRBV19 and TRBJ2-7): DGGITQSPKYLFRKEGQNVTLSCEQNLNHDAMYWYRQDPGQGLRLIYYSQIVNDFQKGDIAEGYSVSREKKESFPLTVTSAQKNPTAFYLCASSPHIAGVGEQYFGPGTRLTVT.

The chain recombines TRBV29-1 with TRBJ2-3; 8 bases align to TRBD2. CDR1 and CDR2 from the germline V gene are SQVTM and ANQGSEA. J lost 8 bases, V lost 6 bases, and 7 bases had no gene match. CDR3 size: 12 residues. The CDR3 coding sequence is TGCAGCGTGATAAGCGGGGGTGCTACGCAGTATTTT. Translated, it gives CSVISGGATQYF.

The chain employs TRBV7-9 and TRBJ2-5; D uncertain. Looked up from germline, CDR1 is SEHNR and CDR2 is FQNEAQ (reference sequence). This CDR3 contains 14 residues. Trimming pared 5 bases from V and 4 bases from J, leaving 14 bases between. The chain's CDR3 is CASSAWSAGETQYF. The CDR3 DNA reads TGTGCCAGCAGCGCCTGGAGCGCTGGAGAGACCCAGTACTTC. Using reference TRBV7-9 and TRBJ2-5 for the parts outside the CDR3, the full variable domain is DTGVSQNPRHKITKRGQNVTFRCDPISEHNRLYWYRQTLGQGPEFLTYFQNEAQLEKSRLLSDRFSAERPKGSFSTLEIQRTEQGDSAMYLCASSAWSAGETQYFGPGTRLLVL.

As regards this clone: The DNA is omitted, as the CDR3 cannot be located on it reliably, and the CDR3 follows TCRdb's listing. This chain uses TRBV19 with TRBJ2-2; the table's D call TRBD2 went unverified against the DNA. The CDR3 has 15 amino acids, counting both end residues. Germline CDR1 is LNHDA and CDR2 is SQIVND (reference sequence). The CDR3 loop is CASTSAATNTGELFF.

This sequence joins TRBV5-1 and TRBJ2-3, with D perhaps matching TRBD2 (6 bases). The CDR3 spans 13 residues. Germline values: CDR1 SGHRS, CDR2 YFSETQ. With 3 bases removed from V and 7 bases from J, the gap between germline ends came to 12 bases. In nucleotides, the CDR3 is TGCGCCAGCAGCTCCGGGAGTACTTATACGCAGTATTTT. Translation gives CASSSGSTYTQYF.

The V and J genes are TRBV27 and TRBJ2-7; TRBD1 is a possible D gene (6 bases). V was trimmed by 1 base and J by 0 bases, leaving 13 bases between them. Germline-derived CDR1 and CDR2 are MNHEY and SMNVEV (reference sequence). CDR3 length equals 16 residues. CDR3 residues: CASSLLGAGSSYEQYF. In nucleotides, the CDR3 is TGTGCCAGCAGTTTATTGGGGGCGGGCAGCTCCTACGAGCAGTACTTC.

V is TRBV28 and J is TRBJ2-7; the match to TRBD2 covers 7 bases. Germline-derived CDR1 and CDR2 are MDHEN and SYDVKM. The CDR3 totals 15 residues. Germline trimming cut 3 bases from V and 2 bases from J; bases unmatched to any gene: 7. CDR3 sequence (DNA): TGTGCCAGCAGTTTCGCCGGACTAGTCACCTACGAGCAGTACTTC. This gives the protein CASSFAGLVTYEQYF.

CDR3 nucleotides: TGTGCCAGCAGCCACGGGATGCACGAGCAGTACTTC. As protein: CASSHGMHEQYF. V usage is TRBV14 and J usage is TRBJ2-7; TRBD2 might be the D (5 bases). Germline values: CDR1 SGHDN, CDR2 FVKESK. The CDR3 has 12 amino acids. V lost 3 bases to trimming and J lost 5 bases, with 8 bases between them.

The chain recombines TRBV4-1 with TRBJ1-3; D gene unclear. The germline CDR1 and CDR2 sequences are MGHRA and YSYEKL. V lost 1 base, J lost 0 bases, and 7 bases lay in between. CDR3 length equals 15 residues. CDR3 bases: TGCGCCAGCAGCCAAGGGGGAAGCTCTGGAAACACCATATATTTT. Translated, it gives CASSQGGSSGNTIYF.

The rearrangement uses TRBV27 and TRBJ1-5; D is unclear. Trimming left V 7 bases short and J 6 bases short, with 13 bases between. CDR3 size: 13 residues. Germline CDR1 and CDR2: MNHEY and SMNVEV (reference sequence). CDR3 nucleotides: TGTGCCAGCATGTTGAGGGTTGGTCAGCCCCAGCATTTT. Encoded protein: CASMLRVGQPQHF.

The chain couples TRBV27 to TRBJ2-4; a weak D match, TRBD2 (5 bases). This CDR3 is built from 14 residues. V was cut by 8 bases and J by 0 bases, with 11 bases left in between. Germline CDR1 MNHEY, CDR2 SMNVEV (reference sequence). DNA of the CDR3: TGTGCCAGCGGGGAAGGACTAGCCAAAAACATTCAGTACTTC. Protein product: CASGEGLAKNIQYF.

The V gene is TRBV13, the J gene TRBJ2-7; 12 positions agree with TRBD2. V was clipped by 4 bases and J by 3 bases; unmatched bases: 10. The germline CDR1 and CDR2 sequences are PRHDT and FYEKMQ (reference sequence). The CDR3 extends over 17 amino acids. The CDR3 loop reads CASSSAGLAGKLYEQYF. The CDR3 DNA sequence: TGTGCCAGCAGCTCGGCGGGACTAGCGGGCAAGCTCTACGAGCAGTACTTC. Together with reference TRBV13 and TRBJ2-7, the CDR3 gives the full variable domain: AAGVIQSPRHLIKEKRETATLKCYPIPRHDTVYWYQQGPGQDPQFLISFYEKMQSDKGSIPDRFSAQQFSDYHSELNMSSLELGDSALYFCASSSAGLAGKLYEQYFGPGTRLTVT.

The J gene is TRBJ2-7, the V gene TRBV9, with 7 positions matching TRBD2. This CDR3 spans 15 amino acids. Losses at the gene ends were 4 bases for V and 2 bases for J; bases not matched to a gene: 9. CDR1 SGDLS and CDR2 YYNGEE come from the germline V gene. The CDR3 here is CASSSGAGVPYEQYF. In DNA form, the CDR3 reads TGTGCCAGCAGCAGTGGCGCGGGAGTTCCCTACGAGCAGTACTTC.